This is a list of T cell receptor beta chains from one sample in a study of cytomegalovirus exposure and HLA in healthy donors. TCRdb's copy holds only in-frame clones and misses some; the assay was immunoSEQ multiplex PCR. The sample consists of about 59,000 clones, 80% of them appearing once. Sequenced sample: PBMCs. Receptor source: a middle-aged woman in good health and CMV-seronegative. CDR3s include the opening cysteine and the closing phenylalanine or tryptophan. A D gene is named only where the DNA matches it firmly. Where a row states a size, it is once, few, many or the class of an expanded clone; other rows omit it.

>TRBJ2-5|TRBV27|.|.
TGTGCCAGCAGATTGGGGGCTCTAGAGACCCAGTACTTC
CASRLGALETQYF
>TRBJ1-1|TRBV25-1|.|.
TGTGCCAGCAGTCCAGCAGGGGCTCGCACTGAAGCTTTCTTT
CASSPAGARTEAFF
>TRBJ2-1|TRBV6-5|.|TRBD2
TGTGCCAGCACCACGACTAGCGGGAGGGTTGGTGAGCAGTTCTTC
CASTTTSGRVGEQFF
>TRBJ2-7|TRBV18|.|TRBD2
TGTGCCAGCTCACCACCGGCCGGGAGGGCCCTTCAGGACGAGCAGTACTTC
CASSPPAGRALQDEQYF
>TRBJ2-7|TRBV28|.|TRBD1
TGTGCCAGCAGCCCCGGACAGGACTACGAGCAGTACTTC
CASSPGQDYEQYF
>TRBJ1-2|TRBV5-6|.|TRBD1
TGTGCCAGCAGCTTCAGGGGGAACGGCTACACCTTC
CASSFRGNGYTF
>TRBJ2-7|TRBV28|.|.
TGTGCCAGCAGTTTAGGCGCCGGGACACCCACCTACGAGCAGTACTTC
CASSLGAGTPTYEQYF
>TRBJ2-1|TRBV6-1|medium-sized|TRBD1
TGTGCCAGCAGTGGATCCGGACAGGGGCAGTTCTTC
CASSGSGQGQFF
>TRBJ2-2|TRBV2|.|TRBD2
TGTGCCAGCAGGCGACTAGCGACCACCGGGGAGCTGTTTTTT
CASRRLATTGELFF
>TRBJ2-7|TRBV13|.|TRBD1
TGTGCCAGCAGCTTACGGGACAGGGGCGTCGAGCAGTACTTC
CASSLRDRGVEQYF
>TRBJ1-4|TRBV19|few|.
TGTGCCAGTAGTACGGGTCCTGGCGGTGAAAAACTGTTTTTT
CASSTGPGGEKLFF
>TRBJ1-1|TRBV5-5|.|.
TGTGCCAGCAGCCCGGGCGGGAACGGTATTAGCACTGAAGCTTTCTTT
CASSPGGNGISTEAFF
>TRBJ2-1|TRBV7-8|few|TRBD2
TGTGCCAGCAGCTTAGATATGACTAGCGGGATGTGGGGGCTCTACAATGAGCAGTTCTTC
CASSLDMTSGMWGLYNEQFF
>TRBJ1-5|TRBV4-1|.|.
TGCGCCAGCAGCCAGGATCAGGGAAGCAATCAGCCCCAGCATTTT
CASSQDQGSNQPQHF
>TRBJ1-2|TRBV29-1|.|TRBD1
TGCAGCGTTCGGACAGGGGATGATGGCTACACCTTC
CSVRTGDDGYTF
>TRBJ1-2|TRBV4-1|.|TRBD1
TGCGCCAGCAGCCAAGGACCTACGGGACAGGCTCACTATGGCTACACCTTC
CASSQGPTGQAHYGYTF
>TRBJ2-7|TRBV27|.|.
TGTGCCAGCAGTTTATACGGTTCCTACGAGCAGTACTTC
CASSLYGSYEQYF
>TRBJ2-3|TRBV7-9|.|TRBD2
TGTGCCAGCAGCCCGGACTATGGCGGGAGGACCACAGATACGCAGTATTTT
CASSPDYGGRTTDTQYF
>TRBJ1-1|TRBV29-1|.|.
TGCAGCGTTGACAGGAACACTGAAGCTTTCTTT
CSVDRNTEAFF
>TRBJ1-3|TRBV19|.|.
TGTGCCAGTAGAAACACAGGGTTCTCTGGAAACACCATATATTTT
CASRNTGFSGNTIYF
>TRBJ2-7|TRBV11-2|.|TRBD2
TGTGCCAGCAGCTTAACTCCTGGGGGAGGGTACGAGCAGTACTTC
CASSLTPGGGYEQYF
>TRBJ2-7|TRBV7-7|.|.
TGTGCCAGCAGCCCCGGGACTCCTGGTAGCGAGCAGTACTTC
CASSPGTPGSEQYF
>TRBJ2-5|TRBV5-1|.|.
TGCGCCAGCAGCGGCGGACGGGGGGCGGGTGAGACCCAGTACTTC
CASSGGRGAGETQYF
>TRBJ1-1|TRBV19|.|.
TGTGCCAGTACAAGCGACGGTACAGGAGCTTTCTTT
CASTSDGTGAFF
>TRBJ2-5|TRBV28|.|.
TGTGCCAGCCGCCCAGCGGCCCTAGAAGAGACCCAGTACTTC
CASRPAALEETQYF
>TRBJ2-3|TRBV7-3|.|TRBD2
TGTGCCAGCAGCAGCGGACTAGCGGGGAGCACAGATACGCAGTATTTT
CASSSGLAGSTDTQYF
>TRBJ2-2|TRBV19|.|.
TGTGCCAGTAGTATGGGTCCCGGGTGGGTCTCGAACACCGGGGAGCTGTTTTTT
CASSMGPGWVSNTGELFF
>TRBJ2-7|TRBV7-6|.|TRBD2
TGTGCCAGCACCGGGTTGGCGGGAGGGCCCTACTACGAGCAGTACTTC
CASTGLAGGPYYEQYF
>TRBJ2-2|TRBV9|.|.
TGTGCCAGCAGCGTAGCTACTGGCGGGGAGCTGTTTTTT
CASSVATGGELFF
>TRBJ1-4|TRBV19|.|TRBD1
TGTGCCAGTAGTACGTCCACCGGGACAGGGGGAAAACTGTTTTTT
CASSTSTGTGGKLFF
>TRBJ2-4|TRBV7-2|.|.
TGTGCCAGCAGCCCCCGAGAGCGACAGTTGAACATTCAGTACTTC
CASSPRERQLNIQYF
>TRBJ1-5|TRBV19|.|TRBD1
TGTGCCAGTAGTTCCCGGACAGGGTTTGCCCAGCCCCAGCATTTT
CASSSRTGFAQPQHF
>TRBJ1-1|TRBV7-9|.|.
TGTGCCAGCAGCTTAGAAATGGCTAGCCGGGAGGCTTTCTTT
CASSLEMASREAFF
>TRBJ1-5|TRBV19|.|.
TGTGCCAGTGGCAGGATAGGTAATCAGCCCCAGCATTTT
CASGRIGNQPQHF
>TRBJ2-3|TRBV4-2|.|TRBD2
TGTGCCAGCCGCCTAGCGGGAGACACAGATACGCAGTATTTT
CASRLAGDTDTQYF
>TRBJ1-5|TRBV20-1|once|.
TGCAGTGCCCAGACTAGGGAGCCCCAGCATTTT
CSAQTREPQHF
>TRBJ1-5|TRBV2|few|.
TGTGCCAGCAAGGGGAAGCGCAATCAGCCCCAGCATTTT
CASKGKRNQPQHF
>TRBJ2-2|TRBV2|.|.
TGTGCCAGCAGCGCACTATTTACCGGGGAGCTGTTTTTT
CASSALFTGELFF
>TRBJ2-1|TRBV28|.|TRBD2
TGTGCCAGCAGTCCACCCCCTATATCTAGCGGGGTCTACAATGAGCAGTTCTTC
CASSPPPISSGVYNEQFF
>TRBJ2-1|TRBV4-1|few|.
TGCGCCAGCAGCCACATCCAAAGAAGAACAGGGAGCTCCTACAATGAGCAGTTCTTC
CASSHIQRRTGSSYNEQFF
>TRBJ1-4|TRBV6-1|.|.
TGTGCCAGCAGTCAGGGGACGACTAATGAAAAACTGTTTTTT
CASSQGTTNEKLFF
>TRBJ2-7|TRBV21-1|.|.
TGTGCCAGCAGCAGCGGGAGCGGGAAGTCCCCGTACTTC
CASSSGSGKSPYF
>TRBJ2-1|TRBV18|.|TRBD1
TGTGCCAGCACGGACAGGGACTCCTACAATGAGCAGTTCTTC
CASTDRDSYNEQFF
>TRBJ1-2|TRBV18|few|TRBD1
TGTGCCAGCTCACCACCGGACAGGGACGGCTACACCTTC
CASSPPDRDGYTF
>TRBJ2-1|TRBV11-2|.|TRBD2
TGTGCCAGCAGCTTCGAAGCGGGATCTTACAATGAGCAGTTCTTC
CASSFEAGSYNEQFF
>TRBJ2-3|TRBV19|.|.
TGTGCCAGTAGTATGCGGCGGTTAGGAAGCACAGATACGCAGTATTTT
CASSMRRLGSTDTQYF